The present T cell receptor beta chain was sequenced within a study of TIL therapy for anti-PD-1-resistant metastatic lung cancer (dated by TCRdb to the early 2020s). A note on the overall study: Before any PD-1/PD-L1 blockade was given, tumors were harvested, nivolumab was then administered, and patients who progressed went on to receive lymphodepletion, an infusion of expanded TIL, and IL-2. The cohort was composed predominantly of lung adenocarcinoma, with a handful of EGFR-mutant and two ALK-rearranged tumors included, and half of patients were identified as current or former smokers. Among the enrolled patients, the median age was roughly 54 years (range 38-75), and the median tumor PD-L1 proportion score was 5.5% to 6.5%. A median non-synonymous tumor mutation burden of around 1.5 mutations per megabase was determined across the cohort by whole-exome sequencing. Clonotypes were tracked across tumor, expanded TIL product and serial blood samples by T cell receptor beta sequencing of tumor and peripheral blood.

Results the study describes overall, beyond this receptor: The baseline peripheral repertoire was partially replaced by infused TIL clonotypes, which then decayed over months, and persistence showed no apparent association with response. The cohort was highly selected, including more treatment-naive, never-smoker and oncogene-addicted patients than is typical, which limits generalizability. The study protocol defined all tumor marker inferences as exploratory.

Per the germline V gene, SGHAT is the CDR1 and FQNNGV is the CDR2. Germline trimming amounts to 4 bases on V and 3 bases on J, with 8 as the count of junction bases outside the gene matches. The CDR3 runs 15 amino acids, cysteine and phenylalanine included. This entry keeps only the CDR3 DNA: 45 bases, framed from base 1. As concerns this clone: The target of this receptor is not known. No much larger clonotype is one base removed from it; base qualities were not supplied.

The sample's time point, from its label and the paper: pre-treatment sample, taken before nivolumab and TIL therapy. Adults with stage 4 NSCLC were enrolled in a dual-center phase I trial from 2017 to early 2020. The samples were obtained from a phase I trial that was single-arm and open-label and tested tumor-infiltrating lymphocyte therapy combined with nivolumab in advanced non-small cell lung cancer. Mononuclear cells from blood collected in EDTA tubes were isolated on a Ficoll gradient and snap-frozen as pellets, and DNA was then extracted using a Qiagen mini-prep kit. TCR beta CDR3 regions were amplified from genomic DNA by bias-controlled multiplex PCR with the immunoSEQ v3 hsTCRB kit. TCR libraries were sequenced on an Illumina NextSeq 500 to 1.5 million to 2 million read pairs for survey level or about 5-6 million for deep level. On the authors' methods: V, D and J genes were assigned, non-productive sequences were removed, and clonality was reported by immunoSEQ Analyzer software. Repertoires were compared using productive Simpson clonality and Morisita overlap index of productive TRB rearrangements between infused TIL and blood. For each clone in blood, the absolute clonotype count was estimated by multiplying the lymphocyte count by the CD3+ fraction and by the clone's productive frequency. TCRdb limited this immuneACCESS table to in-frame rearrangements with V and J called. A share of clones is missing; checked studies link under half to unresolved V genes, and the rest is unexplained. The V and J calls and clone size were taken over from that table, and D and trimming were inferred from the DNA. For this sample there are around 20,000 clones; about 79% appear just once. Clones ranked in the top ten supply around 7% of the sample.

Rearrangement joined TRBV11-2 to TRBJ2-7; 8 bases in between match TRBD1. This material consisted of blood, taken at baseline. The TCR sequence derives from a person aged 25-80 years with non-small cell lung cancer. The CDR3 region: CASSSPDRAVYEQYF. The nucleotides read TGTGCCAGCAGCTCCCCGGACAGGGCCGTCTACGAGCAGTACTTC.